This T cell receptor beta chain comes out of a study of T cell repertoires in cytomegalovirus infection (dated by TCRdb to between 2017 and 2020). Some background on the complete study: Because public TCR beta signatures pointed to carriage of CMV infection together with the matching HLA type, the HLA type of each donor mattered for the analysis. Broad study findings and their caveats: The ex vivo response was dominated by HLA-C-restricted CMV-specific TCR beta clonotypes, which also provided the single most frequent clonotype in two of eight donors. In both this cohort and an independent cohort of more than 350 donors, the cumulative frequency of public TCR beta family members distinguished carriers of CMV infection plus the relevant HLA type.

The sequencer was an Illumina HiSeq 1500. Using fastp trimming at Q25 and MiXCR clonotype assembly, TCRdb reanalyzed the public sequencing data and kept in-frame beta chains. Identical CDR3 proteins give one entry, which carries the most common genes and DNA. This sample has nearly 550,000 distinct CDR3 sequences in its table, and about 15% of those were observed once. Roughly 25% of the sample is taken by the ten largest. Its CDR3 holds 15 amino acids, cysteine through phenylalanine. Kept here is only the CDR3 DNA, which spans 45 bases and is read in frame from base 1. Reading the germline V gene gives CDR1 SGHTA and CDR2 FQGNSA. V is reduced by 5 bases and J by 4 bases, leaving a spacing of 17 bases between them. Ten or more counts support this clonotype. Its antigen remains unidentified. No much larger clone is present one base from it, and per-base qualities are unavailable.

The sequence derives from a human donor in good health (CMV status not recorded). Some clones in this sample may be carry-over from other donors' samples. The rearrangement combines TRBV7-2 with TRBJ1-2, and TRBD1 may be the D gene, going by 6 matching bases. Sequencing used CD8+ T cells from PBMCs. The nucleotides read TGTGCCAGCAGCCAAATACTTCAGGGGACCTATGGCTACACCTTC. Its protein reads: CASSQILQGTYGYTF.